Presented here are 16 T cell receptor beta chains from one specimen sequenced in a study of cytomegalovirus exposure and HLA in healthy donors. The primer mix had 60 Vbeta and 13 Jbeta primers. TCRdb's table, derived via immunoSEQ multiplex PCR, lists solely in-frame clones and lacks some. The sample carries some 160,000 clones, roughly three quarters recorded once. The specimen sequenced was PBMCs. These receptors were obtained from a woman aged 35 to 49 in good health and CMV-seropositive.

V and J are TRBV9 and TRBJ1-3, with D hard to call. CDR1 is SGDLS and CDR2 is YYNGEE in the germline V gene. CDR3 length equals 15 residues. The germline V and J ends were trimmed by 4 bases and 4 bases, with 15 bases remaining between them. The chain's CDR3 is CASSPILGGGNTIYF. In DNA form, the CDR3 reads TGTGCCAGCAGCCCTATCTTAGGCGGCGGAAACACCATATATTTT.

This chain links TRBV19 with TRBJ1-1, with 7 positions matching TRBD1. Losses at the gene ends were 5 bases for V and 5 bases for J; bases not matched to a gene: 5. The CDR3 is 13 residues long. Germline loops: CDR1 LNHDA, CDR2 SQIVND (reference sequence). The CDR3 coding sequence is TGTGCCAGTAGTGAGGGGGCAAGAACTGAAGCTTTCTTT. Encoded protein: CASSEGARTEAFF.

This sequence joins TRBV5-6 and TRBJ1-5; the match to TRBD1 covers 10 bases. The CDR3 runs 16 residues. After removal of 2 bases from V and 3 bases from J, the junction contained 5 bases not matched to a gene. Germline V gives CDR1 SGHDT, CDR2 YYEEEE. The CDR3 region has the DNA TGTGCCAGCAGCTTCGGGACAGGGGCCCTCAATCAGCCCCAGCATTTT. It specifies CASSFGTGALNQPQHF.

The chain recombines TRBV19 with TRBJ1-1; TRBD1 matches 8 bases. Germline V gene data show CDR1 as LNHDA and CDR2 as SQIVND (reference sequence). J lost 5 bases, V lost 7 bases, and 6 bases had no gene match. CDR3 size: 13 residues. The CDR3: CASTQDRGTEAFF. CDR3 sequence (DNA): TGTGCCAGTACTCAAGACAGGGGAACTGAAGCTTTCTTT.

The rearrangement joins TRBV5-4 to TRBJ1-1; a possible D gene is TRBD1 (5 bases). V lost 4 bases, J lost 4 bases, and 11 bases lay in between. This CDR3 has 13 residues. The germline gives CDR1 SGHNT, CDR2 YYREEE (reference sequence). CDR3 in amino acids: CASSNQGFTEAFF. The CDR3 nucleotides read TGTGCCAGCAGCAACCAGGGTTTCACTGAAGCTTTCTTT.

The V and J genes are TRBV6-1 and TRBJ1-5; D is ambiguous. The germline gives CDR1 MNHNS, CDR2 SASEGT. Trimming pared 5 bases from V and 0 bases from J, leaving 11 bases between. This CDR3 has 15 residues. CDR3 nucleotides: TGTGCCAGCAGTCCATCGGGAGATAGCAATCAGCCCCAGCATTTT. Translating gives CASSPSGDSNQPQHF.

J is TRBJ2-7 and V is TRBV7-6, with TRBD2 identical over 10 bases. Trimming removed 1 base from V and 2 bases from J; junction bases left unmatched: 2. The CDR3 is 15 residues long. Germline-derived CDR1 and CDR2 are SGHVS and FNYEAQ. The CDR3 region has the DNA TGTGCCAGCAGCTTAGGAGCGGGGGGGCCCTACGAGCAGTACTTC. Amino acids: CASSLGAGGPYEQYF.

V gene TRBV7-9 combines with J gene TRBJ2-1; the D gene is possibly TRBD2 (6 bases). V was cut by 2 bases and J by 6 bases, with 11 bases left in between. Germline values: CDR1 SEHNR, CDR2 FQNEAQ (reference sequence). The CDR3 contains 14 residues. The CDR3 sequence is CASSLTGLSNEQFF. Here the CDR3 DNA reads TGTGCCAGCAGCTTAACGGGACTGAGCAATGAGCAGTTCTTC.

The J gene is TRBJ1-1, the V gene TRBV7-8; 7 bases map to TRBD1. Germline V gene sequence: CDR1 SGHVS, CDR2 FQNEAQ. V lost 5 bases, J lost 4 bases, and 16 bases stayed unmatched. The CDR3 runs 17 residues. For the CDR3, the DNA is TGTGCCAGCAGCCAGCGGATAGGGGGCATGAAGGGCACTGAAGCTTTCTTT. Translation: CASSQRIGGMKGTEAFF.

This clone came up a few times. The chain couples TRBV5-4 to TRBJ2-5, with 13 bases identical to TRBD2. The germline gives CDR1 SGHNT, CDR2 YYREEE (reference sequence). The CDR3 has 17 amino acids. Trimming cost V 2 bases and J 5 bases; bases outside gene matches: 9. CDR3 sequence reads: CASSFPVPGLAGETQYF. The CDR3 region has the DNA TGTGCCAGCAGCTTCCCGGTTCCGGGACTAGCGGGGGAGACCCAGTACTTC.

V and J are TRBV11-2 and TRBJ1-5; D not resolved. Germline lookup yields CDR1 SGHAT and CDR2 FQNNGV. The CDR3 loop spans 13 amino acids. Trimming removed 0 bases from V and 7 bases from J, with 7 bases in between. The CDR3 region has the DNA TGTGCCAGCAGCTTAGAGGAGGAGCAGCCCCAGCATTTT. Translating gives CASSLEEEQPQHF. Filled out from reference TRBV11-2 and TRBJ1-5, the complete variable domain reads EAGVAQSPRYKIIEKRQSVAFWCNPISGHATLYWYQQILGQGPKLLIQFQNNGVVDDSQLPKDRFSAERLKGVDSTLKIQPAKLEDSAVYLCASSLEEEQPQHFGDGTRLSIL.

The gene calls are TRBV27 and TRBJ2-4; 11 positions match TRBD1. The V gene end was trimmed by 5 bases and the J gene end by 4 bases; junction bases not matched to a gene: 4. The CDR3 runs to 15 residues. Looked up from germline, CDR1 is MNHEY and CDR2 is SMNVEV (reference sequence). The CDR3 DNA reads TGTGCCAGCAGTCAGGGGACAGGGGGTAAAAACATTCAGTACTTC. Its protein product is CASSQGTGGKNIQYF.

This clone was seen a handful of times. The chain employs TRBV29-1 and TRBJ1-1, with no clear D. The V gene lost 0 bases and the J gene lost 4 bases, with 9 bases spanning the gap. Germline values: CDR1 SQVTM, CDR2 ANQGSEA. This CDR3 spans 13 amino acids. CDR3: CSVEDPEATEAFF. The DNA of the CDR3 is TGCAGCGTTGAAGATCCCGAAGCCACTGAAGCTTTCTTT.

The V call is TRBV5-1, the J call TRBJ1-1; 7 nucleotides align to TRBD1. The V and J ends lost 5 bases and 1 base, in that order; junction bases with no gene match: 2. The CDR3 is made up of 13 amino acids. Per germline, CDR1 SGHRS and CDR2 YFSETQ. The CDR3 here is CASRWTGNTEAFF. DNA of the CDR3: TGCGCCAGCAGATGGACAGGGAACACTGAAGCTTTCTTT.

V usage is TRBV11-2 and J usage is TRBJ2-5, with D possibly matching TRBD1 (5 bases). The DNA matches TRBJ2-7 better at its end, which makes the J call doubtful. CDR1 and CDR2 from the germline V gene are SGHAT and FQNNGV. This CDR3 comprises 14 residues. The CDR3 is CASSLQGMTYEQYF. Written as DNA, the CDR3 is TGTGCCAGCAGCTTACAGGGTATGACCTACGAGCAGTACTTC.

This sequence joins TRBV5-1 and TRBJ1-6; no clear D gene. The CDR3 runs to 12 residues. The V end lost 4 bases, the J end lost 10 bases, and 9 bases lay between the germline ends. In germline, CDR1 is SGHRS, CDR2 YFSETQ. The CDR3 loop is CASSPGSSPLHF. DNA for the CDR3: TGCGCCAGCAGCCCAGGCTCCTCACCCCTCCACTTT.